A selection of T cell receptor beta chains follows, all from one sample in a study of beta chain features in type 1 diabetes. The data were produced by immunoSEQ multiplex PCR, yet TCRdb's version contains in-frame clones alone and is incomplete. Among approximately 600,000 clones, roughly an eighth were seen once, and the ten largest hold around 0.12%. Sequencing was done on a sample of naive CD4+ T cells from blood. The receptor source for this set is a man under 40 with type 1 diabetes. CDR3s include the opening cysteine and the closing phenylalanine or tryptophan. D genes are given only for firm matches. Size tells how often a clone was seen (once, few, many) or the class of an expanded clone, and some rows leave it out.

D gene,J gene,V gene,clone size,CDR3 protein,CDR3 DNA
NA,TRBJ2-1,TRBV7-2,few,CASSETPLSSYNEQFF,TGTGCCAGCAGCGAGACTCCTCTGAGCTCCTACAATGAGCAGTTCTTC
NA,TRBJ2-2,TRBV9,NA,CASSVAAGRATGELFF,TGTGCCAGCAGCGTAGCTGCGGGGCGAGCCACCGGGGAGCTGTTTTTT
NA,TRBJ2-1,TRBV29-1,NA,CSANQGGAYNEQFF,TGCAGCGCTAACCAAGGCGGGGCCTACAATGAGCAGTTCTTC
TRBD1,TRBJ1-1,TRBV27,few,CASRLEGQMNTEAFF,TGTGCCAGCCGGCTGGAGGGACAGATGAACACTGAAGCTTTCTTT
NA,TRBJ2-2,TRBV7-9,NA,CASSLNSDLTGELFF,TGTGCCAGCAGCTTAAACTCTGACCTCACCGGGGAGCTGTTTTTT
NA,TRBJ2-7,TRBV7-2,few,CASSLGSAEPSYEQYF,TGTGCCAGCAGCTTAGGCTCGGCAGAACCCTCCTACGAGCAGTACTTC
NA,TRBJ2-3,TRBV6-5,NA,CASRRGTTDTQYF,TGTGCCAGCCGTAGGGGTACGACAGATACGCAGTATTTT
NA,TRBJ2-7,TRBV15,few,CATSSLRKYRDPYEQYF,TGTGCCACCAGCAGTTTGCGGAAGTACAGGGATCCCTACGAGCAGTACTTC
NA,TRBJ1-2,TRBV5-6,few,CASSLAAVSNYGYTF,TGTGCCAGCAGCTTGGCGGCGGTATCCAACTATGGCTACACCTTC
NA,TRBJ1-2,TRBV5-8,few,CASSSEYGYTF,TGTGCCAGCAGCTCGGAGTACGGCTACACCTTC
NA,TRBJ1-6,TRBV18,few,CASSPNADSPLHF,TGTGCCAGCTCACCAAATGCGGATTCACCCCTCCACTTT
TRBD1,TRBJ2-3,TRBV7-2,NA,CASSPTGQVRRDTQYF,TGTGCCAGCAGCCCGACGGGACAGGTTCGTCGAGATACGCAGTATTTT
TRBD1,TRBJ1-6,TRBV9,NA,CASSPGQGATYNSPLHF,TGTGCCAGCAGCCCTGGACAGGGGGCCACCTATAATTCACCCCTCCACTTT
NA,TRBJ1-2,TRBV29-1,few,CSAPGVGYGYTF,TGCAGCGCCCCAGGGGTTGGCTATGGCTACACCTTC
NA,TRBJ2-7,TRBV5-1,NA,CASSPSGTSKPQTYEQYF,TGCGCCAGCAGCCCCTCCGGGACATCTAAACCCCAAACCTACGAGCAGTACTTC
NA,TRBJ2-1,TRBV18,NA,CANSLASYNEQFF,TGTGCCAACTCGTTAGCTTCCTACAATGAGCAGTTCTTC
NA,TRBJ2-3,TRBV7-2,few,CASSQSGQGTDTQYF,TGTGCCAGCAGCCAGAGTGGGCAGGGCACAGATACGCAGTATTTT
TRBD1,TRBJ2-7,TRBV9,few,CASSPDRGHEQYF,TGTGCCAGCAGCCCGGACAGGGGCCACGAGCAGTACTTC
NA,TRBJ1-2,TRBV7-9,few,CASSLGDGGEGYTF,TGTGCCAGCAGCTTAGGGGACGGCGGAGAAGGCTACACCTTC
TRBD2,TRBJ2-5,TRBV7-2,NA,CASSPSPPLAGQETQYF,TGTGCCAGCAGCCCTAGCCCACCGCTAGCGGGCCAAGAGACCCAGTACTTC
NA,TRBJ2-3,TRBV7-2,NA,CASSFWSADTQYF,TGTGCCAGCAGCTTTTGGTCGGCAGATACGCAGTATTTT
NA,TRBJ1-5,TRBV9,NA,CASSVTPSEGQPQHF,TGTGCCAGCAGCGTAACCCCTTCGGAGGGTCAGCCCCAGCATTTT
NA,TRBJ2-6,TRBV2,NA,CASRPRASGANVLTF,TGTGCCAGCAGGCCCCGGGCATCTGGGGCCAACGTCCTGACTTTC
NA,TRBJ2-7,TRBV7-2,NA,CASSFGGTRAYEQYF,TGTGCCAGCAGCTTCGGAGGGACTCGCGCCTACGAGCAGTACTTC
NA,TRBJ1-2,TRBV14,NA,CAGLGSPYGYTF,TGTGCCGGCCTAGGAAGTCCGTATGGCTACACCTTC
NA,TRBJ2-5,TRBV7-9,NA,CASSPDGGGETQYF,TGTGCCAGCAGCCCAGATGGTGGAGGGGAGACCCAGTACTTC
TRBD1,TRBJ2-2,TRBV7-2,few,CASSLKVGQGAGGELFF,TGTGCCAGCAGCTTAAAGGTCGGACAGGGGGCTGGCGGGGAGCTGTTTTTT
NA,TRBJ1-1,TRBV19,NA,CASSTAIQAFF,TGTGCCAGTAGTACGGCCATACAAGCTTTCTTT
NA,TRBJ2-5,TRBV5-1,NA,CASRAGNIEETQYF,TGCGCCAGCAGGGCGGGAAACATAGAAGAGACCCAGTACTTC
NA,TRBJ1-1,TRBV19,few,CASSINTEAFF,TGTGCCAGTAGTATTAACACTGAAGCTTTCTTT
TRBD2,TRBJ2-3,TRBV5-6,few,CASSLTSGVLTDTQYF,TGTGCCAGCAGCTTAACTAGCGGGGTCCTCACAGATACGCAGTATTTT
TRBD1,TRBJ1-6,TRBV25-1,NA,CASSESGGSWNSPLHF,TGTGCCAGCAGTGAATCAGGGGGATCTTGGAATTCACCCCTCCACTTT
NA,TRBJ2-7,TRBV5-1,NA,CASSLDRDYEQYF,TGCGCCAGCAGCTTGGACCGGGACTACGAGCAGTACTTC
TRBD2,TRBJ2-3,TRBV5-1,NA,CASSLELAGKTDTQYF,TGCGCCAGCAGCTTGGAACTAGCGGGGAAGACAGATACGCAGTATTTT
TRBD2,TRBJ2-1,TRBV11-3,NA,CASSGGGTSYNEQFF,TGTGCCAGCAGTGGCGGGGGAACATCATACAATGAGCAGTTCTTC
NA,TRBJ1-6,TRBV5-6,NA,CASSLRRYYNSPLHF,TGTGCCAGCAGCTTGCGCAGGTATTATAATTCACCCCTCCACTTT
NA,TRBJ1-5,TRBV6-1,NA,CASSERGAGHGNQPQHF,TGTGCCAGCAGTGAACGCGGGGCAGGGCATGGCAATCAGCCCCAGCATTTT
NA,TRBJ1-4,TRBV30,few,CAWSVLRGGEKLFF,TGTGCCTGGAGTGTACTGAGGGGGGGTGAAAAACTGTTTTTT
TRBD1,TRBJ2-7,TRBV30,NA,CAWSVNRGREQYF,TGTGCCTGGAGTGTAAACAGGGGGAGGGAGCAGTACTTC
TRBD2,TRBJ2-1,TRBV4-2,NA,CASSQEPGLAGNEQFF,TGTGCCAGCAGCCAAGAACCAGGACTAGCGGGCAATGAGCAGTTCTTC
TRBD1,TRBJ2-2,TRBV5-4,few,CASSFSTGINTGELFF,TGTGCCAGCAGCTTCTCGACAGGGATAAACACCGGGGAGCTGTTTTTT
TRBD1,TRBJ1-6,TRBV7-6,NA,CASSWGTGKEPLHF,TGTGCCAGCAGCTGGGGGACAGGGAAGGAACCCCTCCACTTT
NA,TRBJ1-4,TRBV5-4,NA,CASSQDEATNEKLFF,TGTGCCAGCAGCCAAGATGAGGCAACTAATGAAAAACTGTTTTTT
TRBD2,TRBJ2-2,TRBV14,NA,CASSARDYYTGELFF,TGTGCCAGCAGCGCTCGGGACTATTACACCGGGGAGCTGTTTTTT
TRBD1,TRBJ2-7,TRBV7-6,NA,CASSLGEGQPYEQYF,TGTGCCAGCAGCTTAGGAGAGGGACAGCCCTACGAGCAGTACTTC
NA,TRBJ1-2,TRBV4-3,NA,CASSQESSPGYYGYTF,TGCGCCAGCAGCCAAGAATCCTCACCTGGATACTATGGCTACACCTTC
NA,TRBJ1-4,TRBV18,NA,CASSPQGNEKLFF,TGTGCCAGCTCACCACAGGGGAATGAAAAACTGTTTTTT
NA,TRBJ2-7,TRBV2,NA,CASRGATGLYEQYF,TGTGCCAGCAGGGGAGCGACAGGTCTCTACGAGCAGTACTTC
TRBD2,TRBJ2-6,TRBV14,few,CASSPTVVLAGGLYSGANVLTF,TGTGCCAGCAGCCCGACGGTGGTGTTAGCGGGGGGCCTATACTCTGGGGCCAACGTCCTGACTTTC
TRBD1,TRBJ1-5,TRBV9,few,CASSVGDRGNQPQHF,TGTGCCAGCAGCGTGGGGGACAGGGGCAATCAGCCCCAGCATTTT